This TCR beta chain was observed in a study of identical twins. The V gene end was trimmed by 6 bases and the J gene end by 7 bases; junction bases not matched to a gene: 13. This CDR3 is 17 amino acids long. Germline V gives CDR1 MNHEY, CDR2 SMNVEV (reference sequence). From the 5' RACE reads, TCRdb called clonotypes with MiXCR, one entry per CDR3 protein. Of 690,000 or so distinct CDR3 sequences in the sample, around 8.6% were seen once. This clonotype has at least ten counts. Antigen: not known. General study findings and limits: Conclusions rested on cross-sectional statistics rather than following the same donors.

These data are also associated with another study on yellow fever vaccine responses in identical twins.

This chain connects TRBV27 to TRBJ1-5, with TRBD1 identical over 12 bases. The sample was PBMCs. The source is a woman younger than 35 in good health. CDR3 residues: CASSLISGTGGSQPQHF. As DNA, the CDR3 is TGTGCCAGCAGCCTAATCTCGGGGACAGGGGGCAGCCAGCCCCAGCATTTT.